The clone carrying this TCR beta chain was detected only a few times. This sample is drawn from a study of early T cells in non-severe SARS-CoV-2 infection. Across the whole study: Chains were unpaired, as sequencing was done on bulk RNA from unsorted whole blood.

The V gene lost 1 base and the J gene lost 0 bases, with 6 bases spanning the gap. Germline lookup yields CDR1 SGHDN and CDR2 FVKESK. The CDR3 totals 15 residues. Each single cDNA molecule received a unique molecular identifier. Using its own MiXCR run on the 5' RACE reads, TCRdb lists one record per CDR3 protein. The sample includes 30,000 to 40,000 distinct CDR3 sequences, 5% of them seen just once. Sequences were obtained from whole blood. The rearrangement links TRBV14 to TRBJ2-2; D remains ambiguous. The sequence came from an adult who was a healthcare worker with PCR-confirmed SARS-CoV-2 infection or an uninfected control (not recorded which). DNA of the CDR3: TGTGCCAGCAGCCAAGTCTTTCCGAACACCGGGGAGCTGTTTTTT. Encoded protein: CASSQVFPNTGELFF.